A single sample gave rise to the 32 T cell receptor beta chains below, sequenced in a study of HIV-infected patients and healthy controls. Around 530 ng RNA was reverse transcribed with alpha and beta constant-region primers. Each of the alpha and beta chains got its own library through chain-specific third strand synthesis with indices. Via MiXCR, TCRdb re-called the 5' RACE reads, giving one row per CDR3 protein. The data contain approximately 5,000 distinct CDR3 sequences, around 5.5% of them singletons. Roughly three months, about 14 weeks, into antiretroviral therapy, follow-up blood was collected. The repertoire came from unfractionated whole blood and reflected all unsorted peripheral T cells. Material: blood, obtained during antiretroviral therapy. These receptors were collected from an adult with HIV infection.

This rearrangement joins TRBV19 to TRBJ1-5, with D tentatively TRBD1 (6 bases). Trimming stripped 5 bases from V and 4 bases from J, with 18 bases between. Germline lookup yields CDR1 LNHDA and CDR2 SQIVND (reference sequence). The CDR3 sequence is 16 residues long. CDR3 bases: TGTGCCAGTAGTTTCTACATCAAGAGGGGGAATCAGCCCCAGCATTTT. Translated: CASSFYIKRGNQPQHF.

By proportion, this clonotype is medium-sized (0.01 to 0.1%). This chain joins TRBV15 and TRBJ1-4, with a possible D match to TRBD1 (5 bases). Trimming took off 4 bases at V and 7 bases at J, with 19 bases between the two ends. The CDR3 runs to 16 residues. The germline V gene encodes CDR1 LNHNV and CDR2 YYDKDF (reference sequence). Written as DNA, the CDR3 is TGTGCCACCAGCAACCCTCGGGGCCTCGGACGTGAAAAACTGTTTTTT. It translates to CATSNPRGLGREKLFF. The whole variable domain, remainder taken from reference TRBV15 and TRBJ1-4, is DAMVIQNPRYQVTQFGKPVTLSCSQTLNHNVMYWYQQKSSQAPKLLFHYYDKDFNNEADTPDNFQSRRPNTSFCFLDIRSPGLGDTAMYLCATSNPRGLGREKLFFGSGTQLSVL.

The table lists this clonotype with many counts. The V gene is TRBV7-6, the J gene TRBJ1-3, with D unclear. Per the germline V gene, CDR1 is SGHVS and CDR2 is FNYEAQ. The length of the CDR3 is 14 residues. V lost 1 base and J lost 2, with 6 bases in between. CDR3 coding DNA: TGTGCCAGCAGCTTAGGGGTAGCTGGAAACACCATATATTTT. Protein product: CASSLGVAGNTIYF. Based on the CDR3 plus reference TRBV7-6 and TRBJ1-3, the full variable domain is GAGVSQSPRYKVTKRGQDVALRCDPISGHVSLYWYRQALGQGPEFLTYFNYEAQQDKSGLPNDRFSAERPEGSISTLTIQRTEQRDSAMYRCASSLGVAGNTIYFGEGSWLTVV.

By sample share, this clonotype is medium-sized. The rearrangement links TRBV7-8 to TRBJ2-7; 7 bases fit TRBD1. The CDR3 is 14 amino acids. Germline CDR1 SGHVS, CDR2 FQNEAQ. The V and J ends lost 1 base and 5 bases, in that order; junction bases with no gene match: 5. The CDR3 bases are TGTGCCAGCAGCTTAGGAGGGGGCACCGACGAGCAGTACTTC. Its translation: CASSLGGGTDEQYF. The entire variable domain, with the rest obtained from reference TRBV7-8 and TRBJ2-7, is as follows: GAGVSQSPRYKVAKRGQDVALRCDPISGHVSLFWYQQALGQGPEFLTYFQNEAQLDKSGLPSDRFFAERPEGSVSTLKIQRTQQEDSAVYLCASSLGGGTDEQYFGPGTRLTVT.

Ten or more counts support this clonotype. The chain combines TRBV6-6 with TRBJ2-1; the match to TRBD2 covers 10 bases. The J segment lost 9 bases and the V segment lost 7 bases, leaving 15 bases of the junction unmatched. This CDR3 contains 16 residues. Germline V gene lookup returns CDR1 MNHNY and CDR2 SVGAGI (reference sequence). This CDR3 is CASTLTWLAGAGEQFF. As DNA, the CDR3 is TGTGCCAGCACCCTTACTTGGCTAGCGGGAGCGGGTGAGCAGTTCTTC.

This clonotype was observed at least ten times. J is TRBJ1-6 and V is TRBV7-3, with 7 bases identical to TRBD1. The CDR3 spans 14 residues. Per germline, CDR1 SGHTA and CDR2 FQGTGA. V was pared by 2 bases and J by 7 bases, with 2 bases of the junction left unmatched. CDR3 bases: TGTGCCAGCAGCTTAGGGACAGTAAATTCACCCCTCCACTTT. Protein product: CASSLGTVNSPLHF.

This clonotype is medium-sized in the sample. The J gene is TRBJ1-2, the V gene TRBV12-3 or TRBV12-4; a possible D gene is TRBD1 (6 bases). V shed 1 base and J shed 4 bases, with 7 bases lying between them. The CDR3 loop spans 13 amino acids. CDR3 amino acids: CASSLGRGYGYTF. DNA of the CDR3: TGTGCCAGCAGTTTAGGCAGGGGCTATGGCTACACCTTC.

This clonotype is labeled as medium-sized. The rearrangement uses TRBV6-6 and TRBJ2-7, with a possible D match to TRBD1 (6 bases). This CDR3 spans 17 amino acids. Germline CDR1 and CDR2: MNHNY and SVGAGI (reference sequence). Trimming left V 7 bases short and J 0 bases short, with 22 bases between. The CDR3 loop reads CASTPRPDSISSYEQYF. CDR3 nucleotides: TGTGCCAGCACCCCCCGCCCGGACAGTATCAGCTCCTACGAGCAGTACTTC.

There are a few counts of this clonotype. The chain has TRBV9 and TRBJ1-3; 7 positions match TRBD1. Germline CDR1 and CDR2: SGDLS and YYNGEE. This CDR3 has 16 amino acids. V lost 4 bases to trimming and J lost 0 bases; unmatched junction nucleotides: 7. The chain's CDR3 is CASSSRQGHSGNTIYF. In DNA, the CDR3 is TGTGCCAGCAGCTCCCGACAGGGCCACTCTGGAAACACCATATATTTT.

This clonotype is judged medium-sized. The gene calls are TRBV7-9 and TRBJ2-4; D not certain. The CDR3 is 17 residues long. CDR1 SEHNR and CDR2 FQNEAQ come from the germline V gene (reference sequence). V was clipped by 4 bases and J by 0 bases, with 16 bases between them. CDR3 in amino acids: CASSSSQKPLAKNIQYF. The CDR3 nucleotides are TGTGCCAGCAGCTCTAGTCAGAAGCCCCTAGCCAAAAACATTCAGTACTTC.

This clonotype came up many times. The rearrangement uses TRBV7-2 and TRBJ1-2; 7 bases are a match to TRBD1. Germline V gives CDR1 SGHTA, CDR2 FQGNSA. The CDR3 runs to 15 residues. V gave up 5 bases and J gave up 6 bases; unmatched junction bases: 12. For the CDR3, the DNA is TGTGCCAGCAGCCCCTACAGGGAGGGGGCTAATGGCTACACCTTC. Its protein is CASSPYREGANGYTF.

This clonotype was counted at least ten times. This chain connects TRBV5-1 to TRBJ1-1; D remains unclear. Germline V gives CDR1 SGHRS, CDR2 YFSETQ. V was clipped by 4 bases and J by 4 bases, with 8 bases between them. This CDR3 has 12 residues. The CDR3 DNA reads TGCGCCAGCAGCATAGTAGGCACTGAAGCTTTCTTT. It translates to CASSIVGTEAFF.

This clonotype was detected only a few times. J is TRBJ1-1 and V is TRBV7-9, with no clear D. Trimming took off 1 base at V and 6 bases at J, with 6 bases between the two ends. Germline V gives CDR1 SEHNR, CDR2 FQNEAQ (reference sequence). The CDR3 loop spans 12 amino acids. Here the CDR3 DNA reads TGTGCCAGCAGCTTAGGTGGTCCTGAAGCTTTCTTT. Protein sequence: CASSLGGPEAFF.

This clonotype occurred a few times. This rearrangement joins TRBV4-2 to TRBJ2-4; D not certain. The CDR3 is made up of 12 amino acids. CDR1 and CDR2 (germline): LGHNA, YNFKEQ. Trimming shortened V by 0 bases and J by 13 bases, and 10 bases separated the two germline ends. The CDR3 reads CASSQDRVAQYF. CDR3 bases: TGTGCCAGCAGCCAAGATCGGGTAGCCCAGTACTTC.

Within the sample, this clonotype is medium-sized. The chain uses TRBV27 and TRBJ1-1, with D possibly TRBD1 on 6 matching bases. The CDR3 sequence is 13 residues long. Trimming took off 6 bases at V and 2 bases at J, with 10 bases between the two ends. CDR1 MNHEY and CDR2 SMNVEV come from the germline V gene (reference sequence). CDR3 coding DNA: TGTGCCAGCAGCGACAGGTACAACACTGAAGCTTTCTTT. Translated: CASSDRYNTEAFF.

The V gene is TRBV5-1, the J gene TRBJ2-3; 13 nucleotides match TRBD2. V was clipped by 4 bases and J by 1 base; unmatched bases: 12. The germline gives CDR1 SGHRS, CDR2 YFSETQ. The CDR3 has 19 residues. For the CDR3, the DNA is TGCGCCAGCAGCCCGGCCGGACTAGCGGGAGCCACCCGCACAGATACGCAGTATTTT. Protein: CASSPAGLAGATRTDTQYF.

V gene TRBV7-6 combines with J gene TRBJ1-4; D perhaps matches TRBD1 (6 bases). The ends were cut back, 8 bases at V and 0 bases at J, with 19 bases in the middle. The CDR3 runs 17 residues. CDR1 SGHVS and CDR2 FNYEAQ come from the germline V gene. The CDR3 protein is CASGGGGRRTTNEKLFF. CDR3 sequence (DNA): TGTGCCAGCGGGGGGGGGGGCCGACGGACAACTAATGAAAAACTGTTTTTT.

In this sample, this clonotype is medium-sized. V gene TRBV6-5 combines with J gene TRBJ2-5; 13 bases fit TRBD2. Germline CDR1 is MNHEY and CDR2 is SVGAGI. There are 16 residues in the CDR3. V lost 2 bases to trimming and J lost 5 bases; unmatched junction nucleotides: 5. DNA for the CDR3: TGTGCCAGCAGTTACGGACTAGCGGGGGTCCATGAGACCCAGTACTTC. Its translation is CASSYGLAGVHETQYF.

This clonotype was found many times. The CDR3 here is CASRSRQGAFAGELFF. DNA of the CDR3: TGTGCCAGCAGGTCAAGACAGGGGGCCTTCGCCGGGGAGCTGTTTTTT. The chain recombines TRBV7-8 with TRBJ2-2; 10 bases align to TRBD1. This CDR3 has 16 amino acids. Germline V CDR1 and CDR2: SGHVS, FQNEAQ. Trimming cost V 6 bases and J 6 bases; bases outside gene matches: 10.

This clonotype was counted ten times or more. The chain combines TRBV5-4 with TRBJ1-2; D gene ambiguous. CDR3 length equals 14 residues. Germline assignment: CDR1 SGHNT and CDR2 YYREEE (reference sequence). Trimming cost V 4 bases and J 1 base, with 11 bases left between them. As DNA, the CDR3 is TGTGCCAGCAGCCCACTAGAAATTAACTATGGCTACACCTTC. Translating it yields CASSPLEINYGYTF.

This clonotype is classed as medium-sized. V usage is TRBV28 and J usage is TRBJ1-5; D ambiguous. CDR3 length: 17 amino acids. Per the germline V gene, CDR1 is MDHEN and CDR2 is SYDVKM. With 2 bases removed from V and 3 bases from J, the gap between germline ends came to 17 bases. CDR3 sequence (DNA): TGTGCCAGCAGTTTAAGGGCGAGTAGGAGAGTCAATCAGCCCCAGCATTTT. This translates into CASSLRASRRVNQPQHF.

Judged by abundance, this clonotype is medium-sized. The genes are TRBV14 and TRBJ2-5; 7 nucleotides match TRBD1. The V gene's germline CDR1 is SGHDN and CDR2 FVKESK. There are 14 residues in the CDR3. V was pared by 5 bases and J by 5 bases, with 8 bases of the junction left unmatched. The CDR3 protein is CASSTYRGGETQYF. For the CDR3, the DNA is TGTGCCAGCAGCACCTACAGGGGTGGCGAGACCCAGTACTTC.

Note on this clonotype: With a much larger clone just one base away, this may be a read error. In nucleotides, the CDR3 is TGTGCCAACAGCTCTCCGGGACAGGGGGCAAGTGGCTACACCTTC. It specifies CANSSPGQGASGYTF. The J gene is TRBJ1-2, the V gene TRBV7-3; 12 bases align to TRBD1. This CDR3 region has 15 residues. Per the germline V gene, CDR1 is SGHTA and CDR2 is FQGTGA.

The gene calls are TRBV4-2 and TRBJ2-7; 9 bases map to TRBD2. CDR1 is LGHNA and CDR2 is YNFKEQ in the germline V gene. The CDR3 runs 16 residues. V was pared by 0 bases and J by 3 bases, with 6 bases of the junction left unmatched. CDR3 in DNA: TGTGCCAGCAGCCAAGATAGGGGTAGCGGGAGCTACGAGCAGTACTTC. It is translated as CASSQDRGSGSYEQYF.

By share of the sample, this clonotype is medium-sized (0.01 to 0.1%). This chain links TRBV18 with TRBJ2-5, with D possibly being TRBD1 (6 bases). The CDR3 has 17 residues. Trimming took 4 bases from V and 0 from J, leaving 18 bases between them. Germline loops: CDR1 KGHSH, CDR2 LQKENI. In DNA form, the CDR3 reads TGTGCCAGCTCACGACAGGAAACTATCTCGTACCAAGAGACCCAGTACTTC. This gives the protein CASSRQETISYQETQYF.

This clonotype is medium-sized. This sequence joins TRBV7-9 and TRBJ1-4; D is possibly TRBD1 (6 bases). Trimming cost V 5 bases and J 3 bases, with 19 bases left between them. This CDR3 is 17 amino acids long. The germline V gene encodes CDR1 SEHNR and CDR2 FQNEAQ (reference sequence). CDR3 DNA sequence: TGTGCCAGCAGCCTCGGAACTGGGGGGGCAGCTAATGAAAAACTGTTTTTT. Its protein product is CASSLGTGGAANEKLFF.

This clonotype is medium-sized in the sample. The V and J genes are TRBV6-2 or TRBV6-3 and TRBJ2-5; a weak D match, TRBD1 (5 bases). The CDR3 length is 17 residues. The germline V gene encodes CDR1 MNHEY and CDR2 SVGEGT. The V and J ends lost 1 base and 0 bases respectively, with 15 bases between them. For the CDR3, the DNA is TGTGCCAGCAGTTACTTCCGACAGCCTTGGTACCAAGAGACCCAGTACTTC. This sequence encodes CASSYFRQPWYQETQYF.

By its share, this clonotype is medium-sized. The J gene is TRBJ2-3, the V gene TRBV20-1; 10 bases fit TRBD2. This CDR3 spans 14 amino acids. Trimming took 6 bases from V and 1 from J; bases not matched to a gene: 4. Per the germline V gene, CDR1 is DFQATT and CDR2 is SNEGSKA (reference sequence). The CDR3 DNA reads TGCAGTGCCCCAGCGGGGGGGGGCACAGATACGCAGTATTTT. Its protein product is CSAPAGGGTDTQYF.

Judged by abundance, this clonotype is medium-sized (0.01 to 0.1%). This rearrangement joins TRBV25-1 to TRBJ1-6, with D unclear. V lost 3 bases to trimming and J lost 6 bases, with 15 bases between them. The CDR3 has 16 amino acids. CDR1 MGHDK and CDR2 SYGVNS come from the germline V gene. The CDR3 spells CASSDGDWQPNSPLHF. CDR3 DNA: TGTGCCAGCAGTGACGGTGACTGGCAGCCTAATTCACCCCTCCACTTT. The complete variable domain, with remaining parts taken from reference TRBV25-1 and TRBJ1-6, reads EADIYQTPRYLVIGTGKKITLECSQTMGHDKMYWYQQDPGMELHLIHYSYGVNSTEKGDLSSESTVSRIRTEHFPLTLESARPSHTSQYLCASSDGDWQPNSPLHFGNGTRLTVT.

This clonotype was seen at least ten times. The gene calls are TRBV12-3 or TRBV12-4 and TRBJ1-5, with TRBD1 identical over 9 bases. The CDR3 contains 18 residues. Losses at the gene ends were 3 bases for V and 0 bases for J; bases not matched to a gene: 9. The CDR3 sequence is CASSLAPGQGYSNQPQHF. As DNA, the CDR3 is TGTGCCAGCAGTTTGGCCCCGGGACAGGGCTATAGCAATCAGCCCCAGCATTTT.

This rearrangement joins TRBV20-1 to TRBJ2-4, with no clear D. The CDR3 has 13 residues. Trimming cost V 5 bases and J 1 base, with 9 bases left between them. Per the germline V gene, CDR1 is DFQATT and CDR2 is SNEGSKA (reference sequence). As DNA, the CDR3 is TGCAGTGCTGCTCGGACGGCCAAAAACATTCAGTACTTC. It codes for CSAARTAKNIQYF.

This clonotype is judged medium-sized (0.01 to 0.1%). V is TRBV20-1 and J is TRBJ1-5, with unresolved D. CDR1 DFQATT and CDR2 SNEGSKA come from the germline V gene (reference sequence). CDR3 length equals 11 residues. Deletions cut 0 bases from V and 11 bases from J, with 8 bases between. The CDR3 spells CSARDRRAQHF. The CDR3 DNA reads TGCAGTGCTAGAGATAGAAGGGCCCAGCATTTT.